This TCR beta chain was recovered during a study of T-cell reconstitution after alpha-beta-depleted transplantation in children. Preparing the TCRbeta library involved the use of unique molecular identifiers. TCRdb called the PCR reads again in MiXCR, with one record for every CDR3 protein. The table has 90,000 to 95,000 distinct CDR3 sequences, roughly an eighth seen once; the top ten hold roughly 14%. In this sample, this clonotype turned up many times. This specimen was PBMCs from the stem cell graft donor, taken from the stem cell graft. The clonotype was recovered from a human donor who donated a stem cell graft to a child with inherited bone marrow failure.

CDR3 nucleotide sequence: TGTGCCAGCTCACCATTCGGAGCCTTCCAAGAGACCCAGTACTTC. Protein sequence: CASSPFGAFQETQYF. The chain is built from TRBV18 and TRBJ2-5; no clear D gene. The germline gives CDR1 KGHSH, CDR2 LQKENI. V was shortened by 2 bases and J by 1 base, with 11 bases between the two germline ends. The CDR3 loop spans 15 amino acids.